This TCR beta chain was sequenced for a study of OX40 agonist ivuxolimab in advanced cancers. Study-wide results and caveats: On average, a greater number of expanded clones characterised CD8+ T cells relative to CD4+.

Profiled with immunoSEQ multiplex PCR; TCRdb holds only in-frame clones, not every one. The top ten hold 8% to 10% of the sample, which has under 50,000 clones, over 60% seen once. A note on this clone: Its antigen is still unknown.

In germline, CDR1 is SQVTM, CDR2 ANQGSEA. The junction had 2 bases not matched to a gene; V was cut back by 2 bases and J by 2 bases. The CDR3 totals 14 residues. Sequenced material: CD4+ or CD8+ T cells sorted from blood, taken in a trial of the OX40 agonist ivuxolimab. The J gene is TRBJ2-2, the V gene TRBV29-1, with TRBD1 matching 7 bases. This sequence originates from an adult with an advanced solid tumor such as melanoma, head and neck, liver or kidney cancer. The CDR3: CSVERTGNTGELFF. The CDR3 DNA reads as TGCAGCGTTGAAAGGACAGGAAACACCGGGGAGCTGTTTTTT.